Included here is one TCR beta chain sequence, with context. Its antigen is as yet unknown. This specimen belongs to a study of CD8 T cells in ankylosing spondylitis. General observations from the study: Peripheral blood samples showed relatively rare disease-linked clones, and these clones were CD8+. Seemingly distinctive of ankylosing spondylitis blood was a TCR beta motif formed by eight highly homologous variants. Reportedly, disease-linked clones are significantly enriched in ankylosing spondylitis patients' matched synovial fluid.

The TCR beta libraries were generated through quantitative 5'-RACE incorporating molecular barcodes. One entry per CDR3 protein, called by TCRdb with MiXCR from the 5' RACE reads. Seen here are approximately 220,000 distinct CDR3 sequences, approximately 24% observed once, and the top ten hold 5% to 7.5%. There are 14 residues in the CDR3. After removal of 7 bases from V and 7 bases from J, the junction contained 10 bases not matched to a gene. The germline gives CDR1 SQVTM, CDR2 ANQGSEA. This chain links TRBV29-1 with TRBJ2-1, with 10 bases matching TRBD2. The specimen sequenced was blood, either unsorted or a sorted T cell fraction (not recorded which). The clonotype comes from a male donor with ankylosing spondylitis or in good health (not recorded which). The CDR3 reads CSGHLAGAWNEQFF. CDR3 coding DNA: TGCAGCGGCCACCTAGCGGGAGCGTGGAATGAGCAGTTCTTC.